These T cell receptor beta chains were read from a single sample in a study. TCRdb keeps only in-frame clones here, not all; method: immunoSEQ multiplex PCR. Seen here are about 68,000 clones, 80% to 95% observed once, and the top ten hold roughly 4%. What was sequenced was PBMCs. The receptors were gathered from a man aged 35-49 years with rheumatoid arthritis. Both conserved end residues are part of each CDR3. The D gene is left open where the match is weak.

d_gene	v_gene	CDR3aa
TRBD1	TRBV5-1	CASSLSWTGSYEQYF
-	TRBV28	CASSLVGATNEKLFF
-	TRBV30	CAWSPDGGGGSPLHF
-	TRBV30	CAWSAGGNNSPLHF
-	TRBV6-5	CASSSEGTQYF
TRBD2	TRBV3-1/TRBV3-2	CASSQIAGGLYEQYF
-	TRBV19	CASSIDGNQPQHF
TRBD1	TRBV7-2	CASSLVGTGATEAFF
-	TRBV24-1	CATSDGKWGYTF
-	TRBV27	CASSKRDGYYGYTF
-	TRBV29-1	CSVVRDEHKFF
-	TRBV18	CASQMGTEAFF
TRBD2	TRBV7-2	CASSLHSGANTGELFF
-	TRBV6-1	CASSETGLVLLDQPQHF